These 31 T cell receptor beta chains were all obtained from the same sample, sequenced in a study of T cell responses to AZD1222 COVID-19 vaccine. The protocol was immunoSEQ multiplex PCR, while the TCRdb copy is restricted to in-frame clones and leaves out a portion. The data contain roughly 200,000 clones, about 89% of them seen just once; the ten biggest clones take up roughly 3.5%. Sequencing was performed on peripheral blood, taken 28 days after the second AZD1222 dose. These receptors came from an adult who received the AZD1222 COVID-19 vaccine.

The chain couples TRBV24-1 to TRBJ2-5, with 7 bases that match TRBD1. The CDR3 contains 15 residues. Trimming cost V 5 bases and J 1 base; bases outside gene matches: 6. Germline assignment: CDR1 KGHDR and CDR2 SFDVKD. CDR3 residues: CATSGKGQLQETQYF. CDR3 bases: TGTGCCACCAGTGGGAAGGGACAGCTCCAAGAGACCCAGTACTTC.

CDR3 DNA: TGTGCCAGCAGTTTGGCAACTAGGGGAGAGACCCAGTACTTC. It specifies CASSLATRGETQYF. This sequence joins TRBV28 and TRBJ2-5; D could derive from TRBD1 or TRBD2 (5 bases each). V was pared by 3 bases and J by 4 bases, with 12 bases between. CDR3 size: 14 residues. CDR1 is MDHEN, CDR2 SYDVKM, per germline.

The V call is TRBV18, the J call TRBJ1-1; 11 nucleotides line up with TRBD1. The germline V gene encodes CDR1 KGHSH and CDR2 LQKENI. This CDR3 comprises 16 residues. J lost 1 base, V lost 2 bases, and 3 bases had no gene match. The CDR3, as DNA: TGTGCCAGCTCACCAAGAGGGACAGGGGGGAACACTGAAGCTTTCTTT. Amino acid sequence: CASSPRGTGGNTEAFF.

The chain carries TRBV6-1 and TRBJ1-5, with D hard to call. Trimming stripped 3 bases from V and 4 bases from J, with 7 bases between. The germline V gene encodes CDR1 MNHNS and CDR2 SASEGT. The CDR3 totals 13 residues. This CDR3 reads CASSEEPNQPQHF. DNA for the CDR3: TGTGCCAGCAGTGAGGAGCCAAATCAGCCCCAGCATTTT.

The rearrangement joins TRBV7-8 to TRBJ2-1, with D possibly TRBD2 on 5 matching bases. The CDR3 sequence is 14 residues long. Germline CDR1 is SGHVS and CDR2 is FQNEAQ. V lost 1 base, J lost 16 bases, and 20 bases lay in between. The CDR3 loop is CASSLELGRAKVFF. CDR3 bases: TGTGCCAGCAGCTTAGAACTAGGCCGGGCGAAGGTTTTCTTC.

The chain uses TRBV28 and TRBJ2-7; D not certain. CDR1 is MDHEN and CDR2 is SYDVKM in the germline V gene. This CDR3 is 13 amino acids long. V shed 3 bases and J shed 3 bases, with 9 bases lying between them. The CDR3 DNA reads TGTGCCAGCAGTTTCGATAGGTACTACGAGCAGTACTTC. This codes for CASSFDRYYEQYF.

The CDR3 nucleotides read TGTGCCAGCAGCTTGTACCCGGGGGCGTCGGTTTTGGAGACCCAGTACTTC. Translation gives CASSLYPGASVLETQYF. V and J are TRBV13 and TRBJ2-5; possibly TRBD1 or TRBD2 for D (6 bases each). Trimming shortened V by 3 bases and J by 5 bases, and 22 bases separated the two germline ends. CDR3 length: 17 residues. The germline CDR1 and CDR2 sequences are PRHDT and FYEKMQ (reference sequence).

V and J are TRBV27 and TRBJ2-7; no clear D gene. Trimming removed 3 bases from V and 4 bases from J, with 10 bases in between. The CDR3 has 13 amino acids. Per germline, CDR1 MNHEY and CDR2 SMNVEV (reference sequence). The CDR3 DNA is TGTGCCAGCAGTTTCAGTAGCAGGTACGAGCAGTACTTC. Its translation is CASSFSSRYEQYF.

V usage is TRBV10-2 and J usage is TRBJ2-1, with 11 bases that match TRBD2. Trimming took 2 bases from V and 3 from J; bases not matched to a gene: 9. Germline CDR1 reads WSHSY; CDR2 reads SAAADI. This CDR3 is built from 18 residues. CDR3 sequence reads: CASSEPPGTSGRYNEQFF. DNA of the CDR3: TGCGCCAGCAGTGAGCCTCCCGGGACTAGCGGACGCTACAATGAGCAGTTCTTC.

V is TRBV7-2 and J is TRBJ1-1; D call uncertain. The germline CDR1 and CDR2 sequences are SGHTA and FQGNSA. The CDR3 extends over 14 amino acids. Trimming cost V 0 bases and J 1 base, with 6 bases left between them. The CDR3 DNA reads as TGTGCCAGCAGCTTAGCCCTCAAGAACACTGAAGCTTTCTTT. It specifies CASSLALKNTEAFF.

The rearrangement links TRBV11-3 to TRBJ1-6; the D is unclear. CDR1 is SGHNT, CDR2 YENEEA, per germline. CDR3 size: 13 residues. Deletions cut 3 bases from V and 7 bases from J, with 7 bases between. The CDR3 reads CASSLYTNSPLHF. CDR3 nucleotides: TGTGCCAGCAGCTTGTATACAAATTCACCCCTCCACTTT. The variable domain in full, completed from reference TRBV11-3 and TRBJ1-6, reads EAGVVQSPRYKIIEKKQPVAFWCNPISGHNTLYWYLQNLGQGPELLIRYENEEAVDDSQLPKDRFSAERLKGVDSTLKIQPAELGDSAVYLCASSLYTNSPLHFGNGTRLTVT.

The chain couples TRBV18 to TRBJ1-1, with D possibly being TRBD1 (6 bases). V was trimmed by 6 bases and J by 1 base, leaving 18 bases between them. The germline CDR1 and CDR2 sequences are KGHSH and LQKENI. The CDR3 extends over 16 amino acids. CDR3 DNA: TGTGCCAGCTCCGTCAGGGGCGCAAAAGGGAACACTGAAGCTTTCTTT. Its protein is CASSVRGAKGNTEAFF.

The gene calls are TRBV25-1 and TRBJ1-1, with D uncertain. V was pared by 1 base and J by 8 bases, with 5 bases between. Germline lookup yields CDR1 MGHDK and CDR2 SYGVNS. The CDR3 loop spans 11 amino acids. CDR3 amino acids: CASSESAEAFF. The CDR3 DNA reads TGTGCCAGCAGTGAATCCGCCGAAGCTTTCTTT.

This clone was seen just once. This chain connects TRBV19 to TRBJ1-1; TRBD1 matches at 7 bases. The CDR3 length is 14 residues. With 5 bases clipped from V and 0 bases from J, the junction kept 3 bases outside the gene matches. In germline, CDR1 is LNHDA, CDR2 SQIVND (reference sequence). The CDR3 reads CASSGRGLNTEAFF. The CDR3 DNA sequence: TGTGCCAGTAGTGGCAGGGGGTTGAACACTGAAGCTTTCTTT.

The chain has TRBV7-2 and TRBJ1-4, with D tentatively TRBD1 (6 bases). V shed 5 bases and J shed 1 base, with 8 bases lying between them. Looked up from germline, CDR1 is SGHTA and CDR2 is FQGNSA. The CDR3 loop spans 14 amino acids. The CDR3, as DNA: TGTGCCAGCAGCCCCAGGGGAACTAATGAAAAACTGTTTTTT. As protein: CASSPRGTNEKLFF.

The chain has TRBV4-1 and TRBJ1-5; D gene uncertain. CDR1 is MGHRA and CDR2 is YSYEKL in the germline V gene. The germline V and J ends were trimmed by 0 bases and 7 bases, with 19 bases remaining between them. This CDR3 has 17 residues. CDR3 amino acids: CASSQDQLQIVRQPQHF. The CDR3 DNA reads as TGCGCCAGCAGCCAAGATCAGTTACAGATAGTGCGGCAGCCCCAGCATTTT.

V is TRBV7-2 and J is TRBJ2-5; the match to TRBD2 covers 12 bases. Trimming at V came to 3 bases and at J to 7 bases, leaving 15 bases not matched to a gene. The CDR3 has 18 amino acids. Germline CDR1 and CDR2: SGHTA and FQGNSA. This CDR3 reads CASSFPGTSGWAYVTQYF. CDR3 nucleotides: TGTGCCAGCAGCTTTCCCGGGACTAGCGGGTGGGCTTATGTGACCCAGTACTTC.

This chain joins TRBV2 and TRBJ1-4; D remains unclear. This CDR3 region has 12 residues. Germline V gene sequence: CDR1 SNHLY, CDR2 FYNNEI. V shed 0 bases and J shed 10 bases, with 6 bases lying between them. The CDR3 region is CASSEAAGKLFF. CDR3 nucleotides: TGTGCCAGCAGTGAAGCGGCAGGAAAACTGTTTTTT.

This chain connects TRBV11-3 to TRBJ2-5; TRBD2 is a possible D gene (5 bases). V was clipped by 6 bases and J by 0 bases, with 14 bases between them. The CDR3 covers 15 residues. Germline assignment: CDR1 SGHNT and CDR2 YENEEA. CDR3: CASSSIREYQETQYF. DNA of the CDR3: TGTGCCAGCAGTTCTATAAGGGAGTACCAAGAGACCCAGTACTTC.

CDR3 loop: CASSLGLGGATNEKLFF. Written as DNA, the CDR3 is TGTGCCAGCAGCTTAGGGTTAGGCGGAGCAACTAATGAAAAACTGTTTTTT. The gene calls are TRBV7-9 and TRBJ1-4; D gene unclear. The ends were cut back, 1 base at V and 0 bases at J, with 12 bases in the middle. The germline V gene encodes CDR1 SEHNR and CDR2 FQNEAQ (reference sequence). This CDR3 has 17 amino acids.

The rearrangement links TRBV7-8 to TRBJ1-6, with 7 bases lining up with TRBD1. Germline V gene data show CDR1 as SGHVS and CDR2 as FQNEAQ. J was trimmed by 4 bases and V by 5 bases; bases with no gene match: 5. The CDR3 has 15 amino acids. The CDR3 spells CASSMSGQYNSPLHF. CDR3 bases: TGTGCCAGCAGCATGTCGGGACAGTATAATTCACCCCTCCACTTT.

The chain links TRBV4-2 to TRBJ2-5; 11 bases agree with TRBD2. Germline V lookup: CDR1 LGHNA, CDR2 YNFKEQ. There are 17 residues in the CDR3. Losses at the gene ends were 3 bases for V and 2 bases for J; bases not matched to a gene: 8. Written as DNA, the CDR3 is TGTGCCAGCAGCCAGGGGGAGACTAGCGGGGCTCAAGAGACCCAGTACTTC. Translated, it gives CASSQGETSGAQETQYF.

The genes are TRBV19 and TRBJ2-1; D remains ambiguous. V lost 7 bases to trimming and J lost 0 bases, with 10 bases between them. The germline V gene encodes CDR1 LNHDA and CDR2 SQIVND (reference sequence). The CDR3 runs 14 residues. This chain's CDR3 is CASINRSSYNEQFF. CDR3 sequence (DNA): TGTGCCAGTATTAACAGATCCTCCTACAATGAGCAGTTCTTC. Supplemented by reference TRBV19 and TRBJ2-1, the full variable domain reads DGGITQSPKYLFRKEGQNVTLSCEQNLNHDAMYWYRQDPGQGLRLIYYSQIVNDFQKGDIAEGYSVSREKKESFPLTVTSAQKNPTAFYLCASINRSSYNEQFFGPGTRLTVL.

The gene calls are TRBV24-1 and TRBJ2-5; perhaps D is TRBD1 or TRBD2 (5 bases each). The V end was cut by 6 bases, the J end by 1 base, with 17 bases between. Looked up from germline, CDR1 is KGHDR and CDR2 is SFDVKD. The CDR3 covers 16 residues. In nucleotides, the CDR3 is TGTGCCACCAGTCAAGCCCACGGGGCAGGCCAAGAGACCCAGTACTTC. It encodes CATSQAHGAGQETQYF.

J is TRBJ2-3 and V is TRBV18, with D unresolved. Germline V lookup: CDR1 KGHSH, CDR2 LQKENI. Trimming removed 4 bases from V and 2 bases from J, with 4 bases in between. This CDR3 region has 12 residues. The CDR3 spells CASSLTTDTQYF. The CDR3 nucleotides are TGTGCCAGCTCACTTACCACAGATACGCAGTATTTT.

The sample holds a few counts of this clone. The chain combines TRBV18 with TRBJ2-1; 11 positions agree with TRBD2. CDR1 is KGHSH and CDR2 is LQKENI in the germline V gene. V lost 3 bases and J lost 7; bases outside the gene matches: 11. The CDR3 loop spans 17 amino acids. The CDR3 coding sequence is TGTGCCAGCTCACCGTTTACAATTGGACTAGCGGGTAATGAGCAGTTCTTC. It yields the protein CASSPFTIGLAGNEQFF.

Here the CDR3 DNA reads TGTGCCAGCAGCGCGGGACTAGCGGGAGTCGGGGGGGTCTACGAGCAGTACTTC. Protein sequence: CASSAGLAGVGGVYEQYF. The genes are TRBV3-1 (or the pseudogene TRBV3-2) and TRBJ2-7, with 14 bases fitting TRBD2. V lost 5 bases, J lost 3 bases, and 12 bases stayed unmatched. The CDR3 has 18 residues. Germline CDR1 LGHDT, CDR2 YNNKEL (reference sequence).

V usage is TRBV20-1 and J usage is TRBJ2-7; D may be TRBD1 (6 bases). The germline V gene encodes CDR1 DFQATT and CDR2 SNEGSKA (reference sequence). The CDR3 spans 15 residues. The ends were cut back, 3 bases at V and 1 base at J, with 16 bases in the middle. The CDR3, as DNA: TGCAGTGCTAGTAATCCTGGGACACCTTCCTACGAGCAGTACTTC. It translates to CSASNPGTPSYEQYF.

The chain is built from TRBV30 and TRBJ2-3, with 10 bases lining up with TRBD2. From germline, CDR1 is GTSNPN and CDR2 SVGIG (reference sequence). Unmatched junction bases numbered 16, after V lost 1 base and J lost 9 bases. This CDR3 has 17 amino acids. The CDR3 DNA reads TGTGCCTGGAGTGCTGACCGGACTAGCGGCTTCGCCGGAACGCAGTATTTT. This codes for CAWSADRTSGFAGTQYF.

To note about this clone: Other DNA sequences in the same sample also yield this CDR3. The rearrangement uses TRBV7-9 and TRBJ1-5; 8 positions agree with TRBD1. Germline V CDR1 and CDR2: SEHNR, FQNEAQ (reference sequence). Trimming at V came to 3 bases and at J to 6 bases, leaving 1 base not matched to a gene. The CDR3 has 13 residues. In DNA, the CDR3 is TGTGCCAGCAGCTTCACAGGGGGTCAGCCCCAGCATTTT. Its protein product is CASSFTGGQPQHF. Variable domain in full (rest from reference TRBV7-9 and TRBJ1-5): DTGVSQNPRHKITKRGQNVTFRCDPISEHNRLYWYRQTLGQGPEFLTYFQNEAQLEKSRLLSDRFSAERPKGSFSTLEIQRTEQGDSAMYLCASSFTGGQPQHFGDGTRLSIL.

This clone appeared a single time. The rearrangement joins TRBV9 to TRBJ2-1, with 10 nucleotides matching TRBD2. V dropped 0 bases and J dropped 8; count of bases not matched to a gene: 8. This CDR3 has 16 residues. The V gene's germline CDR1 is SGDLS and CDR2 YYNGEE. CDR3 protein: CASSVDPTSGKDEQFF. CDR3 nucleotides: TGTGCCAGCAGCGTAGATCCAACTAGCGGGAAGGATGAGCAGTTCTTC.